A selection of T cell receptor beta chains follows, all from one sample in a study of CD8 T cells in ankylosing spondylitis. TCRdb ran MiXCR on the 5' RACE reads and lists one entry per CDR3 protein. The table records approximately 69,000 distinct CDR3 sequences, approximately 5.3% of them present only once. The sample was blood, either unsorted or a sorted T cell fraction (not recorded which). Receptor source: a male donor with ankylosing spondylitis or in good health (not recorded which). Both conserved end residues are part of each CDR3. The size field is filled for only some rows; it gives once, few, many or a size class.

j_call clone_size v_call cdr3_aa
TRBJ2-3 many TRBV25-1 CASSPERGGGRFSDTQYF
TRBJ2-1 many TRBV11-2 CASSPKPAEINEQFF
TRBJ2-7 many TRBV19 CASSINRNYEQYF
TRBJ2-1 many TRBV11-2 CASSSRAGQGSYNEQFF
TRBJ2-3 many TRBV20-1 CSAREVPGQGNTQYF
TRBJ2-1 many TRBV29-1 CSVGRDNEQFF
TRBJ2-1 many TRBV28 CASSNRDRINNEQFF
TRBJ2-7 many TRBV7-3 CASSLDFVGFDEQYF
TRBJ1-5 many TRBV6-2/TRBV6-3 CASRNGIQVNQPQHF
TRBJ2-1 many TRBV3-1 CASSQDSLAYNEQFF
TRBJ2-3 many TRBV6-4 CASSDQNKNTQYF
TRBJ2-1 many TRBV5-6 CASSFLAGSYNEQFF
TRBJ1-2 many TRBV29-1 CSVEGHSSDYGYTF
TRBJ1-5 many TRBV4-3 CASSQDSSRQPQHF
TRBJ2-5 many TRBV7-8 CASSSARTVRETQYF
TRBJ2-4 NA TRBV5-1 CASSFGLVGTQESIQYF
TRBJ2-2 many TRBV12-3/TRBV12-4 CASSLITQSANTGELFF
TRBJ1-5 many TRBV20-1 CSARSDQGTESQHF
TRBJ2-3 many TRBV12-3/TRBV12-4 CASSSQISDTQYF
TRBJ2-7 many TRBV15 CATSPRQGPSYEQYF
TRBJ2-3 many TRBV4-1 CASSQEVRGDTQYF
TRBJ1-2 many TRBV4-1 CASSHGTPRESYGYTF
TRBJ2-7 many TRBV3-1 CASSQSGVYEQYF
TRBJ1-1 many TRBV29-1 CSVGAMNTEAFF
TRBJ2-7 many TRBV11-1 CASSSAPTGLTYEQYF
TRBJ2-5 many TRBV7-3 CASSGTSGLQETQYF
TRBJ2-2 many TRBV7-2 CASTLRSTNTGELFF
TRBJ2-7 many TRBV5-1 CASSPDRAGEQYF
TRBJ2-5 many TRBV5-1 CASSFFGQSQETQYF
TRBJ2-5 many TRBV11-3 CASSSGTGSQETQYF
TRBJ1-2 many TRBV18 CASYGGRPGGYTF
TRBJ2-1 many TRBV2 CASARGELNEQFF
TRBJ1-5 many TRBV6-2/TRBV6-3 CASSQILTGVRNQPQHF
TRBJ2-2 many TRBV7-3 CASSPTDFTGELFF
TRBJ2-2 NA TRBV11-3 CASGDIRTGELFF
TRBJ2-5 many TRBV25-1 CASSGQPQETQYF
TRBJ2-7 many TRBV11-2 CASSLRGQQNYEQYF
TRBJ1-5 many TRBV7-2 CASSPSQGNQPQHF
TRBJ2-1 many TRBV6-2/TRBV6-3 CASSYPEDEQFF
TRBJ2-1 many TRBV29-1 CSVEETGGNEQFF
TRBJ1-5 many TRBV20-1 CSARDGGGNQPQHF
TRBJ1-5 few TRBV28 CASSPTGGPNQPQHF
TRBJ2-3 many TRBV20-1 CSGVESYTDTQYF
TRBJ1-1 many TRBV29-1 CSSVPLAGATEAFF
TRBJ2-3 NA TRBV12-3/TRBV12-4 CVSSPRGVSTDTQYF
TRBJ2-7 many TRBV28 CASSFPGSGYYEQYF
TRBJ1-5 many TRBV10-3 CAIKGQGIQPQHF